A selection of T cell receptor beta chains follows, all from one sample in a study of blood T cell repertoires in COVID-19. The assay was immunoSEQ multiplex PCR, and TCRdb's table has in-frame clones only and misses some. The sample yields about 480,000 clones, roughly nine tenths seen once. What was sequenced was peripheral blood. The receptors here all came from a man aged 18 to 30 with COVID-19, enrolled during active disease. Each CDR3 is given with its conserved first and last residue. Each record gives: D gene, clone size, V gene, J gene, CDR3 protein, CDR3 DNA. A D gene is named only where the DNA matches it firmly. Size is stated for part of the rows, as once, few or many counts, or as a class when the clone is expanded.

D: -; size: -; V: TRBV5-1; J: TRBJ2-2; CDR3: CASSLAGADGELFF; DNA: TGCGCCAGCAGCTTGGCGGGAGCAGACGGGGAGCTGTTTTTT
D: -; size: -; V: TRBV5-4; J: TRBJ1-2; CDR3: CASGSGKGHGYTF; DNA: TGTGCCAGCGGGTCAGGGAAGGGCCATGGCTACACCTTC
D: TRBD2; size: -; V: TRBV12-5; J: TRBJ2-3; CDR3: CASGEPGLAYTDTQYF; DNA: TGTGCTAGTGGTGAGCCGGGACTAGCGTACACAGATACGCAGTATTTT
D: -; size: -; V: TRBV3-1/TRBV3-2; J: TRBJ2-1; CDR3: CASSSGGSYNEQFF; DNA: TGTGCCAGCAGCTCAGGGGGGTCCTACAATGAGCAGTTCTTC
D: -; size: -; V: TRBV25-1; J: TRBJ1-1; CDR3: CASSTGWAITEAFF; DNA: TGTGCCAGCAGCACAGGGTGGGCGATCACTGAAGCTTTCTTT
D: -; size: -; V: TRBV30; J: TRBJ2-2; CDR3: CAWATGNTGELFF; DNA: TGTGCCTGGGCGACAGGGAACACCGGGGAGCTGTTTTTT
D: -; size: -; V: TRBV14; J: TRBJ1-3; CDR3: CASSQFPDSGNTIYF; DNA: TGTGCCAGCAGCCAATTTCCAGACTCTGGAAACACCATATATTTT
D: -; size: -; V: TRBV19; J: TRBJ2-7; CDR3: CASSLDAAGYEQYF; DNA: TGTGCCAGTAGTTTGGACGCGGCGGGCTACGAGCAGTACTTC
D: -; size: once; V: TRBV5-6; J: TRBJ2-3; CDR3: CASSESPYTDTQYF; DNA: TGTGCCAGCAGCGAGAGCCCCTACACAGATACGCAGTATTTT
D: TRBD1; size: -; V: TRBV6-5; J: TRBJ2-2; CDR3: CASSYPGTGNTGELFF; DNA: TGTGCCAGCAGTTACCCAGGGACAGGGAACACCGGGGAGCTGTTTTTT
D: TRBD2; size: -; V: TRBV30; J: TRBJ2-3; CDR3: CAWSASGRVDTQYF; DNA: TGTGCCTGGAGTGCTAGCGGGAGGGTGGATACGCAGTATTTT
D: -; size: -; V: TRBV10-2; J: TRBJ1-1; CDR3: CASSEPGAGTEAFF; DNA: TGCGCCAGCAGTGAGCCCGGGGCGGGAACTGAAGCTTTCTTT
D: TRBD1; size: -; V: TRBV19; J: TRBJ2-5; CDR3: CASSIFPGGETQYF; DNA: TGTGCCAGTAGTATTTTCCCAGGGGGAGAGACCCAGTACTTC
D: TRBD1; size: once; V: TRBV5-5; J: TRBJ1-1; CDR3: CASSLDRGRDTEAFF; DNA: TGTGCCAGCAGCCTGGACAGGGGGAGGGACACTGAAGCTTTCTTT
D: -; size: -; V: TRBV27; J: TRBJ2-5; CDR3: CASSLSDSPGETQYF; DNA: TGTGCCAGCAGTTTATCCGACTCCCCTGGCGAGACCCAGTACTTC
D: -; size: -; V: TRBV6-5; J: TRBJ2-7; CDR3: CAGATTASSYEQYF; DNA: TGTGCCGGCGCAACGACCGCTAGCTCCTACGAGCAGTACTTC
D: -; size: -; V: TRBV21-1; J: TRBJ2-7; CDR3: CASSLFRQRGGPIRDEQYF; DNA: TGTGCCAGCAGCCTATTTCGGCAACGGGGAGGGCCGATCAGGGACGAGCAGTACTTC
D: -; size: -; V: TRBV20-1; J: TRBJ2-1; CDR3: CSSKEANEQFF; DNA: TGCAGTTCCAAAGAAGCGAATGAGCAGTTCTTC
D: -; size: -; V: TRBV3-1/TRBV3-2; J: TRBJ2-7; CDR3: CASSGGGPTYEQYF; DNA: TGTGCCAGCAGCGGGGGCGGGCCTACTTACGAGCAGTACTTC
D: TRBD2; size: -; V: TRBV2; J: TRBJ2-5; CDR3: CASRVSLIAGQMETQYF; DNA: TGTGCCAGCAGGGTCAGCCTCATAGCGGGGCAGATGGAGACCCAGTACTTC
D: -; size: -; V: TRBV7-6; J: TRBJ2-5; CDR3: CASSLQGLQYF; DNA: TGTGCCAGCAGCTTACAGGGCCTCCAGTACTTC
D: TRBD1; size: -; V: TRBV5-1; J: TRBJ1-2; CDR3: CASRSGTGSGYTF; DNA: TGCGCCAGCAGGTCCGGGACAGGGTCTGGCTACACCTTC
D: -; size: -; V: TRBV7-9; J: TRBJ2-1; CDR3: CASSLAGGPVMNEQFF; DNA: TGTGCCAGCAGCTTAGCGGGGGGGCCGGTAATGAATGAGCAGTTCTTC
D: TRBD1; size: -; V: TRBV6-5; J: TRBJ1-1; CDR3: CASRYLTGAETEAFF; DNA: TGTGCCAGCAGGTATCTAACAGGGGCCGAGACTGAAGCTTTCTTT
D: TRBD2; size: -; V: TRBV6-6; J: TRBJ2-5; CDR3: CASSRGLADVLGETQYF; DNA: TGTGCCAGCAGTCGGGGACTAGCGGATGTTTTGGGGGAGACCCAGTACTTC
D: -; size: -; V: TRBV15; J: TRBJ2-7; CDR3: CATSRVRDQYEQYF; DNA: TGTGCCACCAGCAGAGTACGGGATCAATACGAGCAGTACTTC
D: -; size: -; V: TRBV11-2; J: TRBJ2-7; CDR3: CASSFGHSYEQYF; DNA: TGTGCCAGCAGCTTTGGACATTCCTACGAGCAGTACTTC
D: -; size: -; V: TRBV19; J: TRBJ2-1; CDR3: CASSIQVRYNEQFF; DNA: TGTGCCAGTAGTATCCAAGTGCGCTACAATGAGCAGTTCTTC
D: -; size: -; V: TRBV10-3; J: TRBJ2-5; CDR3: CAIRGAVEETQYF; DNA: TGTGCCATCAGGGGGGCAGTTGAGGAGACCCAGTACTTC
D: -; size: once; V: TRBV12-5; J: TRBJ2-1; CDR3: CASGDENLGAGSYNEQFF; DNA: TGTGCTAGTGGTGATGAGAACCTTGGGGCAGGAAGTTACAATGAGCAGTTCTTC
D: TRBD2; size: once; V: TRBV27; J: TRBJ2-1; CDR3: CASSYGLAGGRLQFF; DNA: TGTGCCAGCAGTTACGGACTAGCGGGGGGGCGTTTGCAGTTCTTC
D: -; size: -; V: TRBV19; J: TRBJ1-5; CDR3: CASSMVAGANQPQHF; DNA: TGTGCCAGTAGTATGGTTGCAGGGGCCAATCAGCCCCAGCATTTT
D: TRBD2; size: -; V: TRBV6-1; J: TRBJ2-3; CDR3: CASSEWSTSGGVKDTQYF; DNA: TGTGCCAGCAGTGAATGGAGTACCAGCGGGGGGGTTAAAGATACGCAGTATTTT
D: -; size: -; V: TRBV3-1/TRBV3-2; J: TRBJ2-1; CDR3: CASTPLAGRPYNEQFF; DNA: TGTGCCAGCACCCCACTGGCGGGGCGGCCCTACAATGAGCAGTTCTTC
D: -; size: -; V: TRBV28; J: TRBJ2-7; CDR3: CASNQAFEQYF; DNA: TGTGCCAGCAATCAGGCGTTCGAGCAGTACTTC
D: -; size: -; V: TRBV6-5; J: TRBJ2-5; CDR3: CASRETLGETQYF; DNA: TGTGCCAGTCGTGAGACTCTTGGGGAGACCCAGTACTTC
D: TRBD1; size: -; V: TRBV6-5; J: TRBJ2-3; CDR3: CASRTQGAGTDTQYF; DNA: TGTGCCAGCAGAACACAGGGGGCCGGCACAGATACGCAGTATTTT
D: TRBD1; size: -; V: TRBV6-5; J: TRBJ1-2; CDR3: CASRAGTGLDYGYTF; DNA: TGTGCCAGCAGGGCAGGGACAGGGTTAGACTATGGCTACACCTTC
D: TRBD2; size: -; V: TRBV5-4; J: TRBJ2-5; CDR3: CASSFLREGQETQYF; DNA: TGTGCCAGCAGCTTCTTGCGGGAGGGCCAAGAGACCCAGTACTTC
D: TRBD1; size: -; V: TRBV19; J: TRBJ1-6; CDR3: CASIDRGGLNSPLHF; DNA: TGTGCCAGTATCGATCGAGGGGGCCTTAATTCACCCCTCCACTTT
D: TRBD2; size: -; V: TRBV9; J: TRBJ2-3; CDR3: CASSLSGGALLGSPTDTQYF; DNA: TGTGCCAGCAGCCTCAGCGGGGGGGCCCTACTTGGGTCCCCCACAGATACGCAGTATTTT
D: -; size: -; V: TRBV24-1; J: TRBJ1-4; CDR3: CATSVGSRMRLTNEKLFF; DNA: TGTGCCACCAGTGTAGGCAGTCGGATGAGGCTTACTAATGAAAAACTGTTTTTT
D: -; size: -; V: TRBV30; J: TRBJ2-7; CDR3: CAWSSSPPEQYF; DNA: TGTGCCTGGAGTTCGAGCCCCCCCGAGCAGTACTTC
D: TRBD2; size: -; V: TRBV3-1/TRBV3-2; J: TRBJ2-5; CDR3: CASSLGTSGRAKETQYF; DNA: TGTGCCAGCAGCCTCGGGACTAGCGGGAGGGCCAAAGAGACCCAGTACTTC
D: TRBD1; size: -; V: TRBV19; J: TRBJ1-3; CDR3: CASSIKGQGFFHSGNTIYF; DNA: TGTGCCAGTAGTATAAAAGGACAGGGGTTCTTCCACTCTGGAAACACCATATATTTT
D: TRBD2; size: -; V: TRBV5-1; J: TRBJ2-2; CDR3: CASSPMGLAGYTGELFF; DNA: TGCGCCAGCAGCCCCATGGGACTAGCGGGTTACACCGGGGAGCTGTTTTTT
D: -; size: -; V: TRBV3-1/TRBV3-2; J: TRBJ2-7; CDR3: CASSQRSQRHYEQYF; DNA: TGTGCCAGCAGCCAAAGGAGCCAGCGGCATTACGAGCAGTACTTC
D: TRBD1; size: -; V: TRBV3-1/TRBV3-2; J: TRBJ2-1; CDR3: CASSQFRGQGSFVDEQFF; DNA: TGTGCCAGCAGCCAATTCCGCGGACAGGGTAGCTTCGTCGATGAGCAGTTCTTC
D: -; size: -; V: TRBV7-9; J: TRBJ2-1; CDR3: CAILMAVYNEQFF; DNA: TGTGCCATCCTAATGGCGGTGTACAATGAGCAGTTCTTC
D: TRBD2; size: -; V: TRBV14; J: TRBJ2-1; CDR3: CASSPRPGGNEQFF; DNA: TGTGCCAGCAGCCCGAGGCCGGGGGGCAATGAGCAGTTCTTC
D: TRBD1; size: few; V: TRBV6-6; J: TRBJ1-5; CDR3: CASSYGQGRGQPQHF; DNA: TGTGCCAGCAGTTACGGACAGGGACGGGGTCAGCCCCAGCATTTT
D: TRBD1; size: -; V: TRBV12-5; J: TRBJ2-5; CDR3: CASTNQTGGFSETQYF; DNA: TGTGCTAGTACTAACCAGACAGGGGGGTTTTCGGAGACCCAGTACTTC
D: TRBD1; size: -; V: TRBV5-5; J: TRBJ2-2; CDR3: CASSLDGQGSTGELFF; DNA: TGTGCCAGCAGCTTGGACGGACAGGGGAGCACCGGGGAGCTGTTTTTT